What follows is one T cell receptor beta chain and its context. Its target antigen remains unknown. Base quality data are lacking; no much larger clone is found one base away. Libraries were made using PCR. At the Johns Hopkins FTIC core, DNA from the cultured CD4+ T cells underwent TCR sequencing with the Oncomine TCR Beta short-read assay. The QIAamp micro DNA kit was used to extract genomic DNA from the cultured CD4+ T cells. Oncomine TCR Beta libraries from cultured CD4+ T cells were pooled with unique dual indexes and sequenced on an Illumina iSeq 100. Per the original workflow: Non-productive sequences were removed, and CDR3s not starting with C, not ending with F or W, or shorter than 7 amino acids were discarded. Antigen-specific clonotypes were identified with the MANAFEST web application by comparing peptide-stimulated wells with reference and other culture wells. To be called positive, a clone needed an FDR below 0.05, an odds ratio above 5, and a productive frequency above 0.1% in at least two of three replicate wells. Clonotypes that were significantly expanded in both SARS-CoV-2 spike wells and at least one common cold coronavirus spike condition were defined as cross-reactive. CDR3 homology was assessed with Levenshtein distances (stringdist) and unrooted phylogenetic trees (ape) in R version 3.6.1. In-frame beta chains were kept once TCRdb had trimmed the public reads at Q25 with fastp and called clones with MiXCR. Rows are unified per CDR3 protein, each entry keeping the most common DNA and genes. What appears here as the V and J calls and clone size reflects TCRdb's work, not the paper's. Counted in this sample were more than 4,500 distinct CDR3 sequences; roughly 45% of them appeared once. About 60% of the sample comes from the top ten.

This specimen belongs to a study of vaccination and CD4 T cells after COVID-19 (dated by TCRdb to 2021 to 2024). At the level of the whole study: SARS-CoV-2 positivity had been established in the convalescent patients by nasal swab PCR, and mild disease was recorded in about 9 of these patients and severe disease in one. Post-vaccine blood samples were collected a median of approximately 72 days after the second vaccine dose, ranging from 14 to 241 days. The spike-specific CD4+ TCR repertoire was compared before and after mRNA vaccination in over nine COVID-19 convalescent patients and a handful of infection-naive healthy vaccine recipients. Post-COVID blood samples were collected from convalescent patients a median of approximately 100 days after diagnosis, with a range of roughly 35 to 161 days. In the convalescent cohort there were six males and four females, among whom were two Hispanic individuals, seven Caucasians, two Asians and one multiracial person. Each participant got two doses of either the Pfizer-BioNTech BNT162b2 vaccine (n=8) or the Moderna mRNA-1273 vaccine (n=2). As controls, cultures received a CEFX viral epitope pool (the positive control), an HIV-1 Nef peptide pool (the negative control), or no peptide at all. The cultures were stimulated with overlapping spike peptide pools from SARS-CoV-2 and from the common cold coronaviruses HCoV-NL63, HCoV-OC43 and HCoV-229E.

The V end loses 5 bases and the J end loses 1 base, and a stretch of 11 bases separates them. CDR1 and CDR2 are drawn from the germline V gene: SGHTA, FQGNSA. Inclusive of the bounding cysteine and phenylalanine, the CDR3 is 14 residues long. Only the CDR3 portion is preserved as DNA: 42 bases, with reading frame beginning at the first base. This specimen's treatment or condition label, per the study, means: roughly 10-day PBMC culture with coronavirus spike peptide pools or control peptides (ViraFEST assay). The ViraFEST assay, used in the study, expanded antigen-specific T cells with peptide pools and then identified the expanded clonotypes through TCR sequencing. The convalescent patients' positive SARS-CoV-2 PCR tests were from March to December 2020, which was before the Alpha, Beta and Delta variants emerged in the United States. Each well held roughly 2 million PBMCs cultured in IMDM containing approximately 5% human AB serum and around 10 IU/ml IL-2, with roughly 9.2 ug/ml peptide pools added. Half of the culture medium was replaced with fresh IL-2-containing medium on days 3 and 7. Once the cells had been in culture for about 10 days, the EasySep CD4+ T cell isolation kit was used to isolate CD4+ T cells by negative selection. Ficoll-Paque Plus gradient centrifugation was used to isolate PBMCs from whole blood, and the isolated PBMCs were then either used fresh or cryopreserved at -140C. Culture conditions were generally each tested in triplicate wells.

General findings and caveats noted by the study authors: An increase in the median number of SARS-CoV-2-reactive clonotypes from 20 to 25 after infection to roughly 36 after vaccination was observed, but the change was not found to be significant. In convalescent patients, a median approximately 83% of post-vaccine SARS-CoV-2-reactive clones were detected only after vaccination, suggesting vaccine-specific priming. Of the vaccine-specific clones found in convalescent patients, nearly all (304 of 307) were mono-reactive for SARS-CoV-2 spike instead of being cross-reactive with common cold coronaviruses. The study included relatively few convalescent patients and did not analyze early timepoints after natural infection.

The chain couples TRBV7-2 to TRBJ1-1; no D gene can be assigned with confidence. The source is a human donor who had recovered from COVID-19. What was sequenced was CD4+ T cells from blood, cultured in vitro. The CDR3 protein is CASSMGRRNTEAFF. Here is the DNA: TGTGCCAGCAGCATGGGTCGGAGGAACACTGAAGCTTTCTTT.